This T cell receptor (beta chain) originates from a study of T cell repertoires in cytomegalovirus infection. On the study more broadly: It was the public TCR beta signatures that indicated both CMV infection and matching HLA type.

From the reads, TCRdb called clonotypes with MiXCR, one entry per CDR3 protein. The sample lists approximately 500,000 distinct CDR3 sequences, about 11% occurring once. This clonotype was seen many times. The V end lost 7 bases, the J end lost 2 bases, and 8 bases lay between the germline ends. From germline, CDR1 is LNHDA and CDR2 SQIVND (reference sequence). The CDR3 has 12 amino acids. The TCR comes from a human donor in good health (CMV status not recorded). Some clones in this sample may be carry-over from other donors' samples. Sample: PBMCs. The V call is TRBV19, the J call TRBJ1-2; D might be TRBD1 (6 bases). DNA for the CDR3: TGTGCCAGTAAGAGGGGGAACTATGGCTACACCTTC. As protein: CASKRGNYGYTF.